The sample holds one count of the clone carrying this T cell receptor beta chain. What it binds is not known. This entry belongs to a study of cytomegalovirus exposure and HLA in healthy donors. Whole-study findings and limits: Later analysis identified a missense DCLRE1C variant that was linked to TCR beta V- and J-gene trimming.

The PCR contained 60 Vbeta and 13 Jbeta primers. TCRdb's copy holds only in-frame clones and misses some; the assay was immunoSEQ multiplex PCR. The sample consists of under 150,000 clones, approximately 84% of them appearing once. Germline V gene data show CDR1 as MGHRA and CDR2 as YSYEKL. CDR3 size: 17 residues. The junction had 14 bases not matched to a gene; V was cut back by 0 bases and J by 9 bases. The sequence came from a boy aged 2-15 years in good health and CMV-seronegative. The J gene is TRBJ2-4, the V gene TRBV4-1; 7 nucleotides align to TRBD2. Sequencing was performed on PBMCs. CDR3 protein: CASSQDKGGPLGSIQYF. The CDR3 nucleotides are TGCGCCAGCAGCCAAGATAAGGGAGGGCCCCTAGGGTCCATTCAGTACTTC.